This T cell receptor beta chain was identified during a study of blood T cell repertoires in COVID-19. Study background: The United States, Italy and Spain were the sources of the acute and convalescent COVID-19 samples. T cells, B-cell-depleted T cells, or PBMCs supplied cDNA or gDNA.

The ends were cut back, 3 bases at V and 1 base at J, with 9 bases in the middle. The CDR3 runs 14 residues. Germline V gene data show CDR1 as DFQATT and CDR2 as SNEGSKA (reference sequence). Original analysis: The authors estimated nucleated cell counts from reference gene primer amplification. Only in-frame clones appear in the TCRdb table, and some are missing; sequencing was by immunoSEQ multiplex PCR. The V and J calls and the clone size are those of that table, but D and trimming were determined from the DNA. The sample holds about 100,000 clones, 75% to 90% seen once. The genes are TRBV20-1 and TRBJ2-2; D gene uncertain. This clonotype originated in a woman older than 75 with acute or convalescent COVID-19. The sequencing sample was made of peripheral blood. The CDR3 DNA reads as TGCAGTGCTAGTGCAACTGAGAACACCGGGGAGCTGTTTTTT. Translating gives CSASATENTGELFF.